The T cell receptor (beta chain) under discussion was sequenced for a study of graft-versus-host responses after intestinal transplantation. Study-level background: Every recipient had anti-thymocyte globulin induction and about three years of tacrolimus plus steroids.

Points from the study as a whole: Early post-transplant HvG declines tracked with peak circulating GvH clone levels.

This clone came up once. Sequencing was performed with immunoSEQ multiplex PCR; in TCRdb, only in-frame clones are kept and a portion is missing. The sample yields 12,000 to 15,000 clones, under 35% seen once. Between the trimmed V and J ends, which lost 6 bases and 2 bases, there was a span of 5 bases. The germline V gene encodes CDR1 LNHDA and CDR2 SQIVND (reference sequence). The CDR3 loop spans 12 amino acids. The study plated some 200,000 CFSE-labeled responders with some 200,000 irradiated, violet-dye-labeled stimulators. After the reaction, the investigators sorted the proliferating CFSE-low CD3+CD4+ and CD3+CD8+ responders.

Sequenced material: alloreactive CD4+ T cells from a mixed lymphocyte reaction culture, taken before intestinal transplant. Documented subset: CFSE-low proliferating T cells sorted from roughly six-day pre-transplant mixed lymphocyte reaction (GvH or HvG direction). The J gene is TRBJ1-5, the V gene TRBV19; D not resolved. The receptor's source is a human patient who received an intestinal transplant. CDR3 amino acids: CASRAGNQPQHF. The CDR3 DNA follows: TGTGCCAGTAGAGCAGGCAATCAGCCCCAGCATTTT.